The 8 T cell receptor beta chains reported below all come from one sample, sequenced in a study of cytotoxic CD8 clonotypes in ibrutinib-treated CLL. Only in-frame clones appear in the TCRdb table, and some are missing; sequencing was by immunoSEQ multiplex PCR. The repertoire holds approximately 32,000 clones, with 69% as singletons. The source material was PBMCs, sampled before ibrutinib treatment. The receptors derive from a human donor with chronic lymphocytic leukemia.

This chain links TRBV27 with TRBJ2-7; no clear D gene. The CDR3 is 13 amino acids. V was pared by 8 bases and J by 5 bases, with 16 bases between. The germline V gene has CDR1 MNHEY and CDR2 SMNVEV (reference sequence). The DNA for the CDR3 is TGTGCCAGCGCTCCCAGGATTGTCCACGAGCAGTACTTC. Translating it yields CASAPRIVHEQYF.

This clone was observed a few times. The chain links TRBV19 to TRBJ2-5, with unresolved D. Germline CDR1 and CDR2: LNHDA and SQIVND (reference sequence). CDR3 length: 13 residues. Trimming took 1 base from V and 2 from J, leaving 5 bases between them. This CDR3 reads CASSIGGQETQYF. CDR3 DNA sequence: TGTGCCAGTAGTATAGGGGGACAAGAGACCCAGTACTTC.

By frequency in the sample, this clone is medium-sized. CDR3 sequence (DNA): TGCGCCAGCAGCCAAGATCTCATCAGGGGGCTATTTGATGGAAACACCATATATTTT. Translating gives CASSQDLIRGLFDGNTIYF. The rearrangement joins TRBV4-3 to TRBJ1-3; TRBD1 matches at 8 bases. V lost 0 bases to trimming and J lost 3 bases; unmatched junction nucleotides: 13. The CDR3 length is 19 residues. Per the germline V gene, CDR1 is LGHNA and CDR2 is YSLEER.

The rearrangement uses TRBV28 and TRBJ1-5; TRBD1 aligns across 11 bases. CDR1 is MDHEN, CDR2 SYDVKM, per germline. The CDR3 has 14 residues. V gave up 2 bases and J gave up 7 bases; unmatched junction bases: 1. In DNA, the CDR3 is TGTGCCAGCAGTTTAGGGACAGGGGGGCAGCCCCAGCATTTT. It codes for CASSLGTGGQPQHF.

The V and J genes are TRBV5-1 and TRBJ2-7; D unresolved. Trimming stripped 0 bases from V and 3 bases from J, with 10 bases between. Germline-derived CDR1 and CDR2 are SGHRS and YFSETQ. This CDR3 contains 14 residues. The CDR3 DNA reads TGCGCCAGCAGCTTGGGGGCGCCGAGCTACGAGCAGTACTTC. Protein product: CASSLGAPSYEQYF.

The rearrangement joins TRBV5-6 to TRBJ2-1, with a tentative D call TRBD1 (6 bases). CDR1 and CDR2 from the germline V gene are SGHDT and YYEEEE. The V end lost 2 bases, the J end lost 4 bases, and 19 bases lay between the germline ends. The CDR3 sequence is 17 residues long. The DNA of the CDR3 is TGTGCCAGCAGCTTCCTATTAACAGGGCTCGCATACAATGAGCAGTTCTTC. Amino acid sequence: CASSFLLTGLAYNEQFF.

The CDR3 nucleotides read TGTGCCAGCAGCTTACAAGTTAATGAAAAACTGTTTTTT. It codes for CASSLQVNEKLFF. The chain couples TRBV5-6 to TRBJ1-4; no clear D. The germline gives CDR1 SGHDT, CDR2 YYEEEE. The CDR3 covers 13 residues. V was trimmed by 2 bases and J by 4 bases, leaving 6 bases between them. The full variable domain, in which reference TRBV5-6 and TRBJ1-4 provide the parts outside the CDR3, is DAGVTQSPTHLIKTRGQQVTLRCSPKSGHDTVSWYQQALGQGPQFIFQYYEEEERQRGNFPDRFSGHQFPNYSSELNVNALLLGDSALYLCASSLQVNEKLFFGSGTQLSVL.

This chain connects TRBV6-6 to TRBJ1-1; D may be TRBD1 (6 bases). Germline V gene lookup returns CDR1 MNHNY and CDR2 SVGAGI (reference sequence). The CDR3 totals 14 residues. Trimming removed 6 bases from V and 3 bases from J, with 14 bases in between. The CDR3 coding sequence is TGTGCCAGCAGAAACAAACAGGGATACACTGAAGCTTTCTTT. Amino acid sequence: CASRNKQGYTEAFF.